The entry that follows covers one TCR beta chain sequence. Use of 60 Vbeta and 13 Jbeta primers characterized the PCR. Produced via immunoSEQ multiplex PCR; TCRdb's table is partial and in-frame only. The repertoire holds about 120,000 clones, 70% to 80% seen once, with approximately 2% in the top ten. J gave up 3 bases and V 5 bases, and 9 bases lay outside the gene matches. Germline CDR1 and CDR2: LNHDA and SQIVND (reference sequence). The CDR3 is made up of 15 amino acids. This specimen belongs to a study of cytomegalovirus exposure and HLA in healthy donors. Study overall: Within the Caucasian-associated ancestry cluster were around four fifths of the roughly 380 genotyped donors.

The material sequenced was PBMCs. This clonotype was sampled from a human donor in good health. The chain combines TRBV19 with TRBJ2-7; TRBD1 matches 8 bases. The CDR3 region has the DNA TGTGCCAGTAGTGTCGGGGACAGGACACACTACGAGCAGTACTTC. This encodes CASSVGDRTHYEQYF.